Sequencing of this TCR beta chain was carried out in a study of cytotoxic CD8 clonotypes in ibrutinib-treated CLL. Overall study context: For this cohort, patients were approximately ten relapsed/refractory and some 15 treatment-naive, while approximately 17 were IGHV unmutated. There were, on average, 255,043 productive templates and 94,082 productive rearrangements per sample.

Deep sequencing aimed at 1 in 200,000 to 1 in 1 million T cells' resolution. Assay: immunoSEQ multiplex PCR; the TCRdb copy retains only in-frame clones and omits some. The sample contains 150,000 or so clones, approximately 77% of which appear only once. The source was PBMCs, collected after 12 months of ibrutinib treatment. This receptor was taken from a human donor with chronic lymphocytic leukemia.

The CDR3 coding sequence is TGCGCCAGCAGCCAAGAAGGGAGTTACCGTGGTGAAGCTTTCTTT. As protein: CASSQEGSYRGEAFF. J is TRBJ1-1 and V is TRBV4-3, with unresolved D. The CDR3 has 15 amino acids. With 0 bases removed from V and 7 bases from J, the gap between germline ends came to 15 bases. Germline values: CDR1 LGHNA, CDR2 YSLEER.